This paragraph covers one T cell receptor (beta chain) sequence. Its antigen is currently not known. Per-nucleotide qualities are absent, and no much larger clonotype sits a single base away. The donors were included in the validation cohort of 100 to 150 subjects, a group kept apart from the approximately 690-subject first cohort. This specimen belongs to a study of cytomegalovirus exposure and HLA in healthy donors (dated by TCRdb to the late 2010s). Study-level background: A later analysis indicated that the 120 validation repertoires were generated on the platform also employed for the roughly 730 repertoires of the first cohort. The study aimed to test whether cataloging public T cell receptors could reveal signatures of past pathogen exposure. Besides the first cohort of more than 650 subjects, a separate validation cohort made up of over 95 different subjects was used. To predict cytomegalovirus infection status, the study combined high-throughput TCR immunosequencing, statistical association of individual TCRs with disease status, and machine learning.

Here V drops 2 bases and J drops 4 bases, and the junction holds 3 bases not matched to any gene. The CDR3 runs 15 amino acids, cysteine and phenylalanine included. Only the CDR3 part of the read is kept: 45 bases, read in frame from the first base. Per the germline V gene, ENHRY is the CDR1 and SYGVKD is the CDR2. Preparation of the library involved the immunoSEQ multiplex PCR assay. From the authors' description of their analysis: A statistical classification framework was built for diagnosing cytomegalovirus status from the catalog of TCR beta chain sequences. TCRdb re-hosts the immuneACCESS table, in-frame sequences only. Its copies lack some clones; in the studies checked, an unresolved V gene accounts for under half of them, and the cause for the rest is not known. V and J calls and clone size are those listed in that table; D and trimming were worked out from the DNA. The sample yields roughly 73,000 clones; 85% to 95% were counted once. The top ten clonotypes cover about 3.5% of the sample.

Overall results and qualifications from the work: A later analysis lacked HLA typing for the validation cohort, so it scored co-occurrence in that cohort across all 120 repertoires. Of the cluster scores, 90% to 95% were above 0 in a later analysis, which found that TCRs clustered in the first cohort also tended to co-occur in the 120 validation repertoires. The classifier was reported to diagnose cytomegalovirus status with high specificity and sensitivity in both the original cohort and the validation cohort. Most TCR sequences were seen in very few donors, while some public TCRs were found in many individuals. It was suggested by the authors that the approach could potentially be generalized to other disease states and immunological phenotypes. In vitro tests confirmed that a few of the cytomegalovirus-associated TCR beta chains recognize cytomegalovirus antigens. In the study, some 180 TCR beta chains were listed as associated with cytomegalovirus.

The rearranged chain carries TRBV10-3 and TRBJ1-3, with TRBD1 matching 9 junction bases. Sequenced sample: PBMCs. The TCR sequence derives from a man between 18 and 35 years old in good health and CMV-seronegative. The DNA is TGTGCCATCAGTGAGGCCGGGACAGGGGGAAACACCATATATTTT. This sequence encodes CAISEAGTGGNTIYF.